This T cell receptor beta chain is drawn from a study of cytomegalovirus exposure and HLA in healthy donors. Study context: There were about 85 million unique TCRs (from HLA-typed donors) in an early data release. Study-level findings and limits: Presence/absence analyses assumed roughly uniform sequencing depth across donors. Reportedly, fewer N-insertions than the roughly 700-donor mean appeared in an Asian-associated ancestry cluster in a later analysis.

In regard to this clone: Its antigen is currently unknown.

Donors consisted of healthy bone marrow donors. CDR3 length: 12 amino acids. Germline values: CDR1 SGHNT, CDR2 YYREEE (reference sequence). V was clipped by 7 bases and J by 5 bases, with 12 bases between them. PCR primers comprised 60 Vbeta and 13 Jbeta primers. Assay used: immunoSEQ multiplex PCR; TCRdb lists only in-frame clones, some missing. The sample carries about 130,000 clones, approximately 79% recorded once. Sequenced sample: PBMCs. This sequence joins TRBV5-4 and TRBJ1-1, with D maybe TRBD1 (5 bases). This receptor was taken from a man aged 25 to 40 in good health and CMV-seronegative. DNA of the CDR3: TGTGCCAGCGGGGGGTTGGGGACTGAAGCTTTCTTT. Protein product: CASGGLGTEAFF. The full variable domain, rest sourced from reference TRBV5-4 and TRBJ1-1, is ETGVTQSPTHLIKTRGQQVTLRCSSQSGHNTVSWYQQALGQGPQFIFQYYREEENGRGNFPPRFSGLQFPNYSSELNVNALELDDSALYLCASGGLGTEAFFGQGTRLTVV.